This TCR beta chain was sequenced during a study of T cell responses to AZD1222 COVID-19 vaccine. Study in general: Second-dose intervals near 4 or 12 weeks were combined. The study, taken as a whole, reports: An increase in Spike-specific TCR breadth and depth was observed after two AZD1222 doses.

Using immunoSEQ multiplex PCR, the repertoire was profiled, and TCRdb retains in-frame clones only, with some absent. The data contain tens of thousands of clones, under 90% of them seen just once; the ten biggest clones take up roughly 10%. As regards this clone: As yet, its antigen is unknown.

CDR1 and CDR2 (germline): SGHTA, FQGNSA. This CDR3 region has 16 residues. Trimming took 2 bases from V and 0 from J, leaving 11 bases between them. V gene TRBV7-2 combines with J gene TRBJ1-3; D gene uncertain. Specimen: peripheral blood, collected on day 0 of AZD1222 vaccination. This receptor was taken from an adult in good health. The CDR3 DNA reads as TGTGCCAGCAGCTTAAACAGAGCCGCCTCTGGAAACACCATATATTTT. It is translated as CASSLNRAASGNTIYF.